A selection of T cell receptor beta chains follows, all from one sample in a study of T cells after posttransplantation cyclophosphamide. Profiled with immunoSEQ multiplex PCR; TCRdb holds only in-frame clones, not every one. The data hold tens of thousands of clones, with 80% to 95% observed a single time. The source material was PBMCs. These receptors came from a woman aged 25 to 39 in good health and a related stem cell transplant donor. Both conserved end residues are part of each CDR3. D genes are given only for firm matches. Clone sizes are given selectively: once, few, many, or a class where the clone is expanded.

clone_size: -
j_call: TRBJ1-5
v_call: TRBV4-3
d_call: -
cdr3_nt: TGCGCCAGCAGCCAAGATTTGAGGGGAGGGAATCAGCCCCAGCATTTT
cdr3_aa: CASSQDLRGGNQPQHF

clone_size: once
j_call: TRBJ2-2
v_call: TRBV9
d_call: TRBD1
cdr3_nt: TGTGCCAGCAGCGTGGCGGACAGGGGGCTCACCGGGGAGCTGTTTTTT
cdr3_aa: CASSVADRGLTGELFF

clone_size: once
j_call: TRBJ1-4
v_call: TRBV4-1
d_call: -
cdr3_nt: TGCGCCAGCAGCGATCCGGGCCCCACTCCAGAAAAACTGTTTTTT
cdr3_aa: CASSDPGPTPEKLFF

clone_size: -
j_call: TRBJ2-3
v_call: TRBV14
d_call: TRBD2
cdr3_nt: TGTGCCAGCAGCTGGGACTACGGTAGCACAGATACGCAGTATTTT
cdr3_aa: CASSWDYGSTDTQYF

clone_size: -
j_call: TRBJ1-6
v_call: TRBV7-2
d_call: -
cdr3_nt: TGTGCCAGCAGCTTTCATCAAGAGAGGACAGATCATAATTCACCCCTCCACTTT
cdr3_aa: CASSFHQERTDHNSPLHF

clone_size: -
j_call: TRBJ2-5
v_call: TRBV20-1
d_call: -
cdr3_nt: TGCAGTGCTAGCTTAACCGAGACCCAGTACTTC
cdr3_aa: CSASLTETQYF

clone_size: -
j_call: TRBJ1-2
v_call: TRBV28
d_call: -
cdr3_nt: TGTGCCAGCCAGGCGGGCGGATCTAACTATGGCTACACCTTC
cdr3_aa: CASQAGGSNYGYTF

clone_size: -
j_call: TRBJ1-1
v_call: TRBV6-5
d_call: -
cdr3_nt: TGTGCCAGCAGGGCGGGGGGCCCCGAAGCTTTCTTT
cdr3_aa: CASRAGGPEAFF

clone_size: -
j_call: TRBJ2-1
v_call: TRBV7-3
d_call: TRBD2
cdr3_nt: TGTGCCAGCAGCTTATTGCCTAGCGGTCACAATGAGCAGTTCTTC
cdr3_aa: CASSLLPSGHNEQFF

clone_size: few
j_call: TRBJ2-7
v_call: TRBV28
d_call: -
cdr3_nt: TGTGCCAGCAGAGGGACTCGGACAGGAAGAGACTCCTACGAGCAGTACTTC
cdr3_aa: CASRGTRTGRDSYEQYF

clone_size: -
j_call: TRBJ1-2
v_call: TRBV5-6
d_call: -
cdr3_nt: TGTGCCAGCAGCGTCCCGGGACAAGGTGGTCTTGGCTACACCTTC
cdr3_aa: CASSVPGQGGLGYTF

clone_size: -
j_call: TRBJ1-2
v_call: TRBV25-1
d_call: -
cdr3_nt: TGTGCCAGCAGTGAATGGGGGGCATCGAATGGCTACACCTTC
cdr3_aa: CASSEWGASNGYTF

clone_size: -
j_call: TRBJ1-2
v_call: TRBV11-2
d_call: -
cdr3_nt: TGTGCCAGCAGCTTAGCCGGGACCGGCTATGGCTACACCTTC
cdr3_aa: CASSLAGTGYGYTF

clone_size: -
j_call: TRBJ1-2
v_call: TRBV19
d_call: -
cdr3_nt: TGTGCCAGTAGTATAGATCACGCGAACCCCTATGGCTACACCTTC
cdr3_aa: CASSIDHANPYGYTF

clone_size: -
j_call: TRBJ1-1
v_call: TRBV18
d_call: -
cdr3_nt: TGTGCCAGCTCACCGCAGGGGAACACTGAAGCTTTCTTT
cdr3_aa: CASSPQGNTEAFF

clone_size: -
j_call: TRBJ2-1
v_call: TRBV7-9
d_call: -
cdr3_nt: TGTGCCAGCAGCTCGAGACAGGTTAGCTCCTACAATGAGCAGTTCTTC
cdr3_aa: CASSSRQVSSYNEQFF

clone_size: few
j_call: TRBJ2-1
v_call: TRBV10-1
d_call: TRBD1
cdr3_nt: TGCGCCAGCAGTGAAACGCGGACAGGGGTCAATGAGCAGTTCTTC
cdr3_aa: CASSETRTGVNEQFF

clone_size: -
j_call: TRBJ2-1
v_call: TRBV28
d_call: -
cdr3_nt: TGTGCCAGCAGTTTTCGGGTTGTGAGTGAGCAGTTCTTC
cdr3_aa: CASSFRVVSEQFF

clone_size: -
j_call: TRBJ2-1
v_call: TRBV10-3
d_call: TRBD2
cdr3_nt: TGTGCCATCAGTGATGAACTAGCGGGGGGGCTTTGGAATGAGCAGTTCTTC
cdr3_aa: CAISDELAGGLWNEQFF

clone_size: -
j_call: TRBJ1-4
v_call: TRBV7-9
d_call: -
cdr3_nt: TGTGCCAGCACCAATGCTAGGGCAGGCGCGTTGGAAAAACTGTTTTTT
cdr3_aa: CASTNARAGALEKLFF

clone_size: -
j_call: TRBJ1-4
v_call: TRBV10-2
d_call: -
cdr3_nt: TGCGCCAGCAGTTCCAGGGACGAAAAACTGTTTTTT
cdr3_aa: CASSSRDEKLFF

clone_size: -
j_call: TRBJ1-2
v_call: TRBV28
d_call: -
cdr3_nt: TGTGCCAGCAGTTTAGAAGGACCGAGGCGCACCTTC
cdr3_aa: CASSLEGPRRTF

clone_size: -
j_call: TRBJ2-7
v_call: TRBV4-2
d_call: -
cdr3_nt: TGTGCCAGCAGCCCACAGTTTCCAACCTACGAGCAGTACTTC
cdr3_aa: CASSPQFPTYEQYF

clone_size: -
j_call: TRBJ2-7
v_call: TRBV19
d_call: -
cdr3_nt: TGTGCCAGTAGTCCTGGGTCCTACGAGCAGTACTTC
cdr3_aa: CASSPGSYEQYF

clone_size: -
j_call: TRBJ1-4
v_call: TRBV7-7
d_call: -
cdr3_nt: TGTGCCAGCAGCAAGACAAGGTCTAATGAAAAACTGTTTTTT
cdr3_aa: CASSKTRSNEKLFF

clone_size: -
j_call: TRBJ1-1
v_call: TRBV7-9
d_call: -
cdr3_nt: TGTGCCAGCAGCTTAGCTCACGACACTGAAGCTTTCTTT
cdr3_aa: CASSLAHDTEAFF

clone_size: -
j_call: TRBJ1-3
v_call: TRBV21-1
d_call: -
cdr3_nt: TGTGCCAGCAGCAAGTTAGGGACTCTCCCTGGAAACACCATATATTTT
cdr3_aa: CASSKLGTLPGNTIYF

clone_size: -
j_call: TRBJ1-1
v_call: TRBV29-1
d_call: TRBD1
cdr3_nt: TGCAGCGTTGGTCTCTGGACAGGGAAGGCGAACACTGAAGCTTTCTTT
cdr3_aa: CSVGLWTGKANTEAFF

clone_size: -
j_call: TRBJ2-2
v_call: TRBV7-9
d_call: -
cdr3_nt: TGTGCCAGCAGCTTAGTCGACACCGGGGAGCTGTTTTTT
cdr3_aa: CASSLVDTGELFF